This T cell receptor beta chain was documented in a study of OX40 agonist ivuxolimab in advanced cancers. The study in broad terms: Ivuxolimab was an agonistic, fully human IgG2 monoclonal antibody directed against OX40 (CD134), a costimulatory receptor. Intravenous ivuxolimab was administered to patients every 2 weeks at six dose levels: 0.01, 0.1, 0.3, 1.5, 3 and 10 mg/kg. Of the roughly 50 dose-escalation patients, hepatocellular carcinoma was present in about 20, melanoma in around 15, renal cell carcinoma in 9 and head and neck cancer in 9. The dose-escalation cohort was about 86% male with a mean age of approximately 60 years, ranging from roughly 20 to 80. Patients were allowed to have had prior anti-PD-1, anti-PD-L1 or anti-CTLA-4 therapy, and 40% to 45% of the dose-escalation patients had been treated with checkpoint inhibitors. Partial responses occurred in three dose-escalation patients: two with cutaneous melanoma and one with hepatocellular carcinoma. The point of sequencing TCRbeta in the periphery was to test whether ivuxolimab changed TCR sequence diversity and drove clonal T-cell expansion. The paper describes the monotherapy dose-escalation part (N ≈ 50 patients) of the phase I trial of ivuxolimab. Results the study describes overall, beyond this receptor: Low levels of normalized T-cell clonal expansion were also shown by some nonresponding patients. Which antigens the clonally expanded peripheral T cells were specific for was not determined. In partial responders in the 0.1-3.0 mg/kg groups, normalized peripheral clonal expansion was found to be among the lowest, especially among CD8+ T cells. After ivuxolimab, more expanded clones were found on average in CD8+ T cells than in CD4+ T cells. Clonal expansion of both CD4+ and CD8+ blood T cells was observed from baseline to week 6 at doses 0.1 to 3.0 mg/kg.

The trial excluded patients who had a history of autoimmune disease or were on systemic immunosuppression. Peripheral blood for TCR sequencing was drawn from every dose cohort at baseline, at cycle 4 day 1 and at cycle 7 day 1. Samples came from an open-label, multicenter, first-in-human phase I dose-escalation trial of ivuxolimab. Adults with locally advanced or metastatic melanoma, renal cell, hepatocellular, or head and neck squamous cell carcinoma were enrolled in the trial. CD4+ and CD8+ T cells were sorted separately from peripheral blood before TCR sequencing. Concerning this clone itself: What this receptor recognizes is not known. Base qualities were left out, and no much larger clone turns up one base away.

The CDR3, cysteine through phenylalanine, is 17 amino acids long. CDR3 DNA only is kept here, 51 bases in frame from base 1. Taken from the germline V gene, the CDR1 and CDR2 loops are LGHNA and YSLEER. The V end gives up 3 bases and the J end 5 bases, leaving 11 bases in the junction not matched to a gene. To sequence the TCRbeta CDR3 region, genomic DNA was isolated from the sorted cells. The immunoSEQ Assay was used for sequencing of TCRbeta CDR3 regions. Drawn from immuneACCESS, this table holds only the in-frame rearrangements with V and J called that TCRdb kept. Clones are partly lost; checked studies trace under half to an unresolved V gene and leave the rest unexplained. In all, the sample holds approximately 68,000 clones, and 88% of those were seen once. The ten largest account for under 1% of the sample.

The clonotype originates from an adult with an advanced solid tumor such as melanoma, head and neck, liver or kidney cancer. The starting material was CD4+ or CD8+ T cells sorted from blood, obtained in a trial of the OX40 agonist ivuxolimab. The rearranged segments are TRBV4-3 and TRBJ2-1, with 9 bases in between that match TRBD2. Read as DNA, the sequence is TGCGCCAGCAGCCAGGATTATCGACTAGCGGATCACAATGAGCAGTTCTTC. Translated, it gives CASSQDYRLADHNEQFF.